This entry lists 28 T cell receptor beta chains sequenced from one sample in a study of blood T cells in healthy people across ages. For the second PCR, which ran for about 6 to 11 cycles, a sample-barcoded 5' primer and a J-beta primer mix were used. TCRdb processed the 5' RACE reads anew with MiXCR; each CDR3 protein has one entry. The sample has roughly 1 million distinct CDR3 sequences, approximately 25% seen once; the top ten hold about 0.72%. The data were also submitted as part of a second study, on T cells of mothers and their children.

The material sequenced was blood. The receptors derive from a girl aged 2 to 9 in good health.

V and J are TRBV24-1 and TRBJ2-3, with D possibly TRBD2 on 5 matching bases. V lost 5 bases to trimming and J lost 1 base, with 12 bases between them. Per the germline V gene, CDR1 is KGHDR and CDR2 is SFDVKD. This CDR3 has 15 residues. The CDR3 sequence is CATSVGVGGTDTQYF. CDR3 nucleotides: TGTGCCACCAGTGTGGGAGTAGGAGGCACAGATACGCAGTATTTT.

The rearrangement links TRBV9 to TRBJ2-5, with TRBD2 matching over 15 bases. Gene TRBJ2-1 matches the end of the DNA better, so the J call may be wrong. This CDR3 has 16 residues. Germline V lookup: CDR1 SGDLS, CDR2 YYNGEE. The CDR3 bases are TGTGCCAGCAGCCCTAGGGGACTAGCGGGAGGAAATGAGCAGTTCTTC. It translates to CASSPRGLAGGNEQFF.

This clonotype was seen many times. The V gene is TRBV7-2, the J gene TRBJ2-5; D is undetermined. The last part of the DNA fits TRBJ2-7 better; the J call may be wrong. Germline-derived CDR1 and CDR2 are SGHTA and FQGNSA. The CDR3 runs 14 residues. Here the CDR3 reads CASSLAGQSYEQYF. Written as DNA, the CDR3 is TGTGCCAGCAGCTTAGCCGGCCAAAGCTACGAGCAGTACTTC.

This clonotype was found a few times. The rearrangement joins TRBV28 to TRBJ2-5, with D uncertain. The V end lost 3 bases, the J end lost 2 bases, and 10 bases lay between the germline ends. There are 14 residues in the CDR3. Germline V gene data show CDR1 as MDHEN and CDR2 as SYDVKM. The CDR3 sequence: CASSFARVQETQYF. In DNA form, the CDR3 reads TGTGCCAGCAGTTTCGCACGGGTTCAAGAGACCCAGTACTTC.

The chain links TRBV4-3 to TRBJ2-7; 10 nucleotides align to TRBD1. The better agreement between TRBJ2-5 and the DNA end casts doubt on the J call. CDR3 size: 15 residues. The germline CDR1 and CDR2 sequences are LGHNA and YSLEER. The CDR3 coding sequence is TGCGCCAGCAGCCAAAGACAGGGGGCTATGGAGACCCAGTACTTC. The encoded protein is CASSQRQGAMETQYF.

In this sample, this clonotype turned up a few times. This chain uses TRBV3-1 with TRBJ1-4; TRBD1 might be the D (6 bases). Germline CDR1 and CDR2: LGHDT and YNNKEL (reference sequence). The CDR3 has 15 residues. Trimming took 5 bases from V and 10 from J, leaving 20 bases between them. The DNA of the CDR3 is TGTGCCAGCAGCTCCCCTAGGGGGTTGTATGGAAAACTGTTTTTT. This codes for CASSSPRGLYGKLFF.

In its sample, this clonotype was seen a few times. CDR3 protein: CASSYVKQYF. The CDR3 bases are TGTGCCAGCAGTTACGTGAAGCAGTACTTC. The chain carries TRBV6-2 or TRBV6-3 and TRBJ2-7; D uncertain. Per the germline V gene, CDR1 is MNHEY and CDR2 is SVGEGT. The CDR3 sequence is 10 residues long. V dropped 2 bases and J dropped 8 bases, with 4 bases sitting between them.

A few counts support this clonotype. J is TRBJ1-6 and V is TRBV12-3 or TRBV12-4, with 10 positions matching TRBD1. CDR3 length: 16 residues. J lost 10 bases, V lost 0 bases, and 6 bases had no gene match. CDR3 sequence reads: CASSLALGQGLSPLHF. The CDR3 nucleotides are TGTGCCAGCAGTTTAGCGCTGGGACAGGGGTTATCACCCCTCCACTTT.

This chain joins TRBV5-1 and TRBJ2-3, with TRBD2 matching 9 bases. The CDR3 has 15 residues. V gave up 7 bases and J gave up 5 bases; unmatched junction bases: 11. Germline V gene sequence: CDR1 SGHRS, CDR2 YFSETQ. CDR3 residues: CASYWGIAGEDTQYF. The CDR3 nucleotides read TGCGCCAGCTATTGGGGGATAGCGGGAGAAGATACGCAGTATTTT.

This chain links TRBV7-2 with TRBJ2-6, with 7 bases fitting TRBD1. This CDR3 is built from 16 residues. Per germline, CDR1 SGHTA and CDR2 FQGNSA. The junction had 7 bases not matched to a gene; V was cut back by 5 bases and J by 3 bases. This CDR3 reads CASSLTGAGGANVLTF. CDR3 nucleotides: TGTGCCAGCAGCCTCACAGGGGCGGGTGGGGCCAACGTCCTGACTTTC.

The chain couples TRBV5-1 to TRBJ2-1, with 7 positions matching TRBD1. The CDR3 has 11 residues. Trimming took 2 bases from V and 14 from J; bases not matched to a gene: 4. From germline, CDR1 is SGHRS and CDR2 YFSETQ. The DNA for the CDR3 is TGCGCCAGCAGCTTCCGGGACAGAGAGTTCTTC. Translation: CASSFRDREFF.

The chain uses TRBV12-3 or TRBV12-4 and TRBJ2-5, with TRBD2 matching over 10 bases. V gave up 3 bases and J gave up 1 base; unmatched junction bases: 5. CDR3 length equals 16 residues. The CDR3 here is CASSFSSGGFQETQYF. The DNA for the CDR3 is TGTGCCAGCAGTTTCTCTAGCGGGGGATTCCAAGAGACCCAGTACTTC.

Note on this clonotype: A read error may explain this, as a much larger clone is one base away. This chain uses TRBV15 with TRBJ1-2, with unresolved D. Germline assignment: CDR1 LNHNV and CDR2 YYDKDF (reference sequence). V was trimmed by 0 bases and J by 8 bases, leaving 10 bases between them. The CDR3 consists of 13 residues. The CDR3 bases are TGTGCCACCAGCAGAGAAGGAGGAGACGGCTACACCTTC. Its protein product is CATSREGGDGYTF.

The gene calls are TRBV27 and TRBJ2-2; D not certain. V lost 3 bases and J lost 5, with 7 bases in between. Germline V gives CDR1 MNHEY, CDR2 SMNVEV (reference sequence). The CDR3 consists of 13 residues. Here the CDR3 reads CASSFLETGELFF. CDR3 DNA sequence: TGTGCCAGCAGTTTCCTAGAAACCGGGGAGCTGTTTTTT.

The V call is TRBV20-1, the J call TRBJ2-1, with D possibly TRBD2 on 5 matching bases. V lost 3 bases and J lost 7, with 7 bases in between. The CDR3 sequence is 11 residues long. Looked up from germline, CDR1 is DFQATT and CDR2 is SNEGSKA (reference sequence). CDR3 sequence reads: CSARTMNEQFF. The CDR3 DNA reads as TGCAGTGCTAGGACTATGAATGAGCAGTTCTTC.

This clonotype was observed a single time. CDR3 loop: CASSAGHPTDTQYF. The CDR3 coding sequence is TGCGCCAGCAGTGCGGGACACCCCACAGATACGCAGTATTTT. The gene calls are TRBV5-1 and TRBJ2-3; tentatively, D is TRBD1 or TRBD2 (6 bases each). The CDR3 loop spans 14 amino acids. Germline CDR1 reads SGHRS; CDR2 reads YFSETQ. Between the trimmed V and J ends, which lost 5 bases and 2 bases, there was a span of 12 bases.

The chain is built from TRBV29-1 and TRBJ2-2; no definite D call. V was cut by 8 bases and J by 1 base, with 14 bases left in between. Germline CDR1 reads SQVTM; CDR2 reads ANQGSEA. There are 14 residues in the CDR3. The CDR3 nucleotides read TGCAGCATTATGAAGGCAGTGAACACCGGGGAGCTGTTTTTT. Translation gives CSIMKAVNTGELFF.

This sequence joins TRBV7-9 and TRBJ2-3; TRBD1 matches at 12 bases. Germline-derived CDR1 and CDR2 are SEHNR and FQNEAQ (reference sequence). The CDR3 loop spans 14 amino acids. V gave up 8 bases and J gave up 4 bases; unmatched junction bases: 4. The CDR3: CASLGTGGADTQYF. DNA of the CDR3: TGTGCCAGCCTAGGGACAGGGGGCGCAGATACGCAGTATTTT.

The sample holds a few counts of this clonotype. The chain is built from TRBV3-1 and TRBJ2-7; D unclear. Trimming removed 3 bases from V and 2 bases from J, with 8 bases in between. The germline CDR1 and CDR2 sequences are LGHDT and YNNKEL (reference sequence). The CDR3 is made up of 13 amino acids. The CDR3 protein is CASSHGSPYEQYF. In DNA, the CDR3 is TGTGCCAGCAGCCACGGCTCCCCCTACGAGCAGTACTTC.

This chain's CDR3 is CASSLGRQGIYEQYF. Here the CDR3 DNA reads TGTGCCAGCAGCTTAGGTAGGCAGGGGATCTACGAGCAGTACTTC. The chain combines TRBV7-2 with TRBJ2-5, with D possibly TRBD1 on 6 matching bases. TRBJ2-7 explains the end of the DNA better; the J call may be wrong. CDR1 SGHTA and CDR2 FQGNSA come from the germline V gene. This CDR3 is built from 15 residues.

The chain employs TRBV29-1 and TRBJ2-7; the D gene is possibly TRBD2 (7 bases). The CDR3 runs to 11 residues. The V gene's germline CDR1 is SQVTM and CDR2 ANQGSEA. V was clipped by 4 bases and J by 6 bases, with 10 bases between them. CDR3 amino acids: CSVGGGGEQYF. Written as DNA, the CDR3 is TGCAGCGTTGGGGGAGGGGGCGAGCAGTACTTC.

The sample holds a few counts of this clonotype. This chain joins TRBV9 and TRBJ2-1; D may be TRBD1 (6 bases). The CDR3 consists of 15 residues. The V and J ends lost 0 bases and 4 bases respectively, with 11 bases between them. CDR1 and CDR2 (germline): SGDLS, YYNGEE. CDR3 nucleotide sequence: TGTGCCAGCAGCGTAGGCTCAGGGGTATACAATGAGCAGTTCTTC. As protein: CASSVGSGVYNEQFF.

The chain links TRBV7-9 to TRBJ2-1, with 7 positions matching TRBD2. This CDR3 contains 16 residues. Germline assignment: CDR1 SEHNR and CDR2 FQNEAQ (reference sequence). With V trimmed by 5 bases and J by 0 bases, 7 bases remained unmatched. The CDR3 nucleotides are TGTGCCAGCAGCCGGAAAGCGGGGAGCTCCTACAATGAGCAGTTCTTC. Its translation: CASSRKAGSSYNEQFF.

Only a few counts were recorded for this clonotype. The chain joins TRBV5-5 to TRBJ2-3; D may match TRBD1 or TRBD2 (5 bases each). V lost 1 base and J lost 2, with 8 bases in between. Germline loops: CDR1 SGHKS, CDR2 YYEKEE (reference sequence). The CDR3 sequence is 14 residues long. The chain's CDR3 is CASSLRGDTDTQYF. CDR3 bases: TGTGCCAGCAGCTTGAGGGGAGACACAGATACGCAGTATTTT.

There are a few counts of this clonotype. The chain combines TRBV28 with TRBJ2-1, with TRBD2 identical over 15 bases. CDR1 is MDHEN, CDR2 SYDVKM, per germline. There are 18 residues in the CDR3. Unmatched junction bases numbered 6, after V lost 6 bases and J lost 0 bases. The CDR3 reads CASSGGTSGRFSYNEQFF. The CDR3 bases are TGTGCCAGCAGCGGGGGGACTAGCGGGAGGTTCTCCTACAATGAGCAGTTCTTC.

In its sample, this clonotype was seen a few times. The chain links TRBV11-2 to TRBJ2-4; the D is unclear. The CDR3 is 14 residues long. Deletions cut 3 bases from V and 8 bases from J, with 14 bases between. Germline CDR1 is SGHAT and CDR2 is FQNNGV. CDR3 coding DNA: TGTGCCAGCAGCTTTAATGTATACAGCGACATTCAGTACTTC. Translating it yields CASSFNVYSDIQYF.

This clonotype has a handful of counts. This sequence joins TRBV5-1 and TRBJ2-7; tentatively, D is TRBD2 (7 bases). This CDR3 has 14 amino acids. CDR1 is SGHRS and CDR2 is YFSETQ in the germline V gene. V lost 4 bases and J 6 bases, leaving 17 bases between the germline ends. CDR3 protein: CASSLTGGRFEQYF. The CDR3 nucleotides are TGCGCCAGCAGCCTTACCGGGGGGCGTTTCGAGCAGTACTTC.

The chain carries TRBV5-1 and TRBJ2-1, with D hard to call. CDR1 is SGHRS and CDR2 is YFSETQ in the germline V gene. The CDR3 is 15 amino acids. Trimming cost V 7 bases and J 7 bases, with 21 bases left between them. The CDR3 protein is CASLAEGQGVNEQFF. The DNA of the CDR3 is TGCGCCAGCCTGGCGGAAGGTCAAGGTGTGAATGAGCAGTTCTTC.